This TCR beta chain was found in a study of blood T cells in healthy people across ages. General observations from the study: The study found more naive CD4+ cells and higher diversity in long-lived than aged donors.

The second PCR ran about 6 to 12 cycles with a sample-barcoded 5' primer and J-beta primers. TCRdb recomputed calls from the 5' RACE reads with MiXCR, one row per CDR3 protein. The sample has about 730,000 distinct CDR3 sequences; about 40% are singletons. The germline CDR1 and CDR2 sequences are SGHRS and YFSETQ. CDR3 length: 15 amino acids. The V end was cut by 0 bases, the J end by 5 bases, with 13 bases between. This clonotype was counted ten times or more. Antigen specificity is unknown. Sequenced material: blood. The chain is built from TRBV5-1 and TRBJ2-3; D gene unclear. This sequence originates from a woman aged 60-70 years in good health. This CDR3 reads CASSLAGQMGDTQYF. CDR3 in DNA: TGCGCCAGCAGCTTGGCCGGCCAGATGGGAGATACGCAGTATTTT.